The clone carrying this T cell receptor (beta chain) appeared a single time. This table comes from immunoSEQ multiplex PCR, and its TCRdb copy is limited to in-frame clones, with some not included. This table has approximately 230,000 clones, about four fifths appearing once. The ends were cut back, 2 bases at V and 10 bases at J, with 15 bases in the middle. The CDR3 extends over 15 amino acids. Per the germline V gene, CDR1 is KGHSH and CDR2 is LQKENI. The source of the sample is a study of blood T cell repertoires in COVID-19. Sequenced: peripheral blood. This TCR came from a man older than 75 with acute or convalescent COVID-19. V usage is TRBV18 and J usage is TRBJ1-6; unclear D gene. Here the CDR3 DNA reads TGTGCCAGCTCACCATCAGGACGGGGAAGGTCACCCCTCCACTTT. Translation gives CASSPSGRGRSPLHF.